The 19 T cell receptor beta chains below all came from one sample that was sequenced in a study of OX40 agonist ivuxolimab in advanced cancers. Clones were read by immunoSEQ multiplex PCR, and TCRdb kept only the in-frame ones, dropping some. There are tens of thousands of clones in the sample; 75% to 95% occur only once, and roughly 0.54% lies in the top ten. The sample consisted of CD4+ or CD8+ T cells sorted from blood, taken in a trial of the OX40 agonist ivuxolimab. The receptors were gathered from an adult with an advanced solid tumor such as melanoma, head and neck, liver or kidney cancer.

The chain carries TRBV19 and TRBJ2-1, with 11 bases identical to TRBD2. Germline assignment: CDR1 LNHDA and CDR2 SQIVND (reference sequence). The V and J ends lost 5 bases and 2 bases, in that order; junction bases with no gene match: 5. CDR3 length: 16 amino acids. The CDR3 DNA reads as TGTGCCAGTAGTTCCCGACTAGCGGGGACCTACAATGAGCAGTTCTTC. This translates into CASSSRLAGTYNEQFF. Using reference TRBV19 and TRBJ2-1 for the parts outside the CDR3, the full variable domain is DGGITQSPKYLFRKEGQNVTLSCEQNLNHDAMYWYRQDPGQGLRLIYYSQIVNDFQKGDIAEGYSVSREKKESFPLTVTSAQKNPTAFYLCASSSRLAGTYNEQFFGPGTRLTVL.

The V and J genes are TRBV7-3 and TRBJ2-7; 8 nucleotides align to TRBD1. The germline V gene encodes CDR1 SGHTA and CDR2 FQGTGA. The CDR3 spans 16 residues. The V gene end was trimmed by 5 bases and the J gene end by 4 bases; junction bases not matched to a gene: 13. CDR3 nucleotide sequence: TGTGCCAGCAGCGGATCCGCCCAAGGACAGGGATACGAGCAGTACTTC. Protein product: CASSGSAQGQGYEQYF.

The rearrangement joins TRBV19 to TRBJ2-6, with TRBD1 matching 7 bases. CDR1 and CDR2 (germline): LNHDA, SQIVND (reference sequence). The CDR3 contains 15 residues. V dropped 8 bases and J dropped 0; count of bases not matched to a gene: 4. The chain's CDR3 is CASFNRGSGANVLTF. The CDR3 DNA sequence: TGTGCCAGTTTTAACAGGGGCTCTGGGGCCAACGTCCTGACTTTC.

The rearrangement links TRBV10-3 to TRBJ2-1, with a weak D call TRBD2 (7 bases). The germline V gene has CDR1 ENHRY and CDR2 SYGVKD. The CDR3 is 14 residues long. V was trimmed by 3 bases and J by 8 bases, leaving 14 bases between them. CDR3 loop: CAISDNRGRDEQFF. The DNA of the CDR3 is TGTGCCATCAGTGATAATAGGGGGAGGGATGAGCAGTTCTTC.

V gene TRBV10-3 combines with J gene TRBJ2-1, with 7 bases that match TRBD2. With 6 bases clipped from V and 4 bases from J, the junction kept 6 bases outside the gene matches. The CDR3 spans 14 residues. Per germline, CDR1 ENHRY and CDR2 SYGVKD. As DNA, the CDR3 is TGTGCCATCAGAGGAGGCGGGGGTTACAATGAGCAGTTCTTC. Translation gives CAIRGGGGYNEQFF.

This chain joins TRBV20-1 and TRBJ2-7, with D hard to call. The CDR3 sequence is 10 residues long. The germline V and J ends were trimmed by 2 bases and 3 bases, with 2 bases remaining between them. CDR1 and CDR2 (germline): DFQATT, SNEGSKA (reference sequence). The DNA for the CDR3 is TGCAGTGCTAGAAGCTACGAGCAGTACTTC. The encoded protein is CSARSYEQYF.

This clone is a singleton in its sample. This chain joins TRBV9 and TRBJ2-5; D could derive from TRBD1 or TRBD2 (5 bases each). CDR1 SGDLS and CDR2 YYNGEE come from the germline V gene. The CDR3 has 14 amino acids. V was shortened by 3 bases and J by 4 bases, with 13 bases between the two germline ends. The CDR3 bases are TGTGCCAGCAGCGCCGGGACCCGACTAGAGACCCAGTACTTC. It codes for CASSAGTRLETQYF.

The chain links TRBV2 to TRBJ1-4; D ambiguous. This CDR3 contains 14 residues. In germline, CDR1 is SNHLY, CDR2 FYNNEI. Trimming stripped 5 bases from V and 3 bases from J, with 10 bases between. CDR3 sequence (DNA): TGTGCCAGCAGTTTCCGCTGGGCTAATGAAAAACTGTTTTTT. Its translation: CASSFRWANEKLFF.

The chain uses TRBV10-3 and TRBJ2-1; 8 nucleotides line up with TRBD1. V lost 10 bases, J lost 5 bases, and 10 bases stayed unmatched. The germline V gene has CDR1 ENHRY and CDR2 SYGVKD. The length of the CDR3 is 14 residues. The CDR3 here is CATQGARINNEQFF. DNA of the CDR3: TGTGCCACCCAGGGGGCTCGGATAAACAATGAGCAGTTCTTC.

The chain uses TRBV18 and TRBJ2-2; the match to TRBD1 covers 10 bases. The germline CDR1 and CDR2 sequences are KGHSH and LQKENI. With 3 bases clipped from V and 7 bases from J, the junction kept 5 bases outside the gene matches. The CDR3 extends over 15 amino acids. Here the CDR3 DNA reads TGTGCCAGCTCACCGACAGGGGGCGCCGGCGGGGAGCTGTTTTTT. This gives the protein CASSPTGGAGGELFF.

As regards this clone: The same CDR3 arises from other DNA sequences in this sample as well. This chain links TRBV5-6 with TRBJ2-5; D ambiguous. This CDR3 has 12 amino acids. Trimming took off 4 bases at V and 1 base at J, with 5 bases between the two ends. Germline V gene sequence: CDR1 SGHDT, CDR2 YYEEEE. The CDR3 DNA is TGTGCCAGCAGCCCGTTCCAAGAGACCCAGTACTTC. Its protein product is CASSPFQETQYF. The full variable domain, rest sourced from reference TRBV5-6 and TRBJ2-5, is DAGVTQSPTHLIKTRGQQVTLRCSPKSGHDTVSWYQQALGQGPQFIFQYYEEEERQRGNFPDRFSGHQFPNYSSELNVNALLLGDSALYLCASSPFQETQYFGPGTRLLVL.

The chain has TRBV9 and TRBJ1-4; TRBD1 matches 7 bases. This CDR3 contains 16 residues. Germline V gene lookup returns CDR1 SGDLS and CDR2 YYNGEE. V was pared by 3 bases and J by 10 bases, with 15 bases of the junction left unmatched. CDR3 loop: CASSASVEGAGGKLFF. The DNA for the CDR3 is TGTGCCAGCAGCGCTTCCGTGGAGGGGGCCGGTGGAAAACTGTTTTTT.

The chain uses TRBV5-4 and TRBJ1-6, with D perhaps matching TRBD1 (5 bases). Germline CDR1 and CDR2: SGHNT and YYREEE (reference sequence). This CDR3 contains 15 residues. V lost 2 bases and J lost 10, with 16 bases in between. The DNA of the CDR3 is TGTGCCAGCAGCTTAAATCCCAGGGCCTGGTCACCCCTCCACTTT. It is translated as CASSLNPRAWSPLHF.

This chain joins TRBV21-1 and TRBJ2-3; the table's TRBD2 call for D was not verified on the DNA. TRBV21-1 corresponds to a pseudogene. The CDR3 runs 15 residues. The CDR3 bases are TGTGCCAGCAGCAAAGGTTGCGGAGTGACAGATACGCAGTATTTT. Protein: CASSKGCGVTDTQYF.

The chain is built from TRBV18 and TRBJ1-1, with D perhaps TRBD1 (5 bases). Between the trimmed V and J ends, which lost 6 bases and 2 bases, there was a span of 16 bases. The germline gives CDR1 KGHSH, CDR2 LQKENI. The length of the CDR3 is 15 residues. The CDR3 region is CASSLIGADNTEAFF. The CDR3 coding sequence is TGTGCCAGCTCCTTAATCGGGGCGGACAACACTGAAGCTTTCTTT.

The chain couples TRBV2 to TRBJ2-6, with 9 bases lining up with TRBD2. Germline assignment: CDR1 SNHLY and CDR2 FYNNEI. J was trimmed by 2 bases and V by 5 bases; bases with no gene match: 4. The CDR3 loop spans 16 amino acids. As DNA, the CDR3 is TGTGCCAGCAGTAGAGCGGGAGGCGCTGGGGCCAACGTCCTGACTTTC. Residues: CASSRAGGAGANVLTF.

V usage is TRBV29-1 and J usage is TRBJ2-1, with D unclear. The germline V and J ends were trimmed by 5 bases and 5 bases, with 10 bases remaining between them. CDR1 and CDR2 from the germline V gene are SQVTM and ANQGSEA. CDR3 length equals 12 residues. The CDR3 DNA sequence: TGCAGCGTTCAGGCTTGGGACAATGAGCAGTTCTTC. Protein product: CSVQAWDNEQFF.

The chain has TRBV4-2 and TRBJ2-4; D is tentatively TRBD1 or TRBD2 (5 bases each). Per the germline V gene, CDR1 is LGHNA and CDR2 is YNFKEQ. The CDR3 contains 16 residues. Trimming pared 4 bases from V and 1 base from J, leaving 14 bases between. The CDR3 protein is CASSPLDWGAKNIQYF. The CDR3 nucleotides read TGTGCCAGCAGCCCGTTGGACTGGGGGGCCAAAAACATTCAGTACTTC.

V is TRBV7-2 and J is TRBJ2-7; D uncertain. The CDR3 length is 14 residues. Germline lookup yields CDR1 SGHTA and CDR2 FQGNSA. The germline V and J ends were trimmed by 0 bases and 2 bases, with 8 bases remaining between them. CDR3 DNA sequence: TGTGCCAGCAGCTTAGCCGTTCAGACCTACGAGCAGTACTTC. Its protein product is CASSLAVQTYEQYF. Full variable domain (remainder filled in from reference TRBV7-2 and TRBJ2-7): GAGVSQSPSNKVTEKGKDVELRCDPISGHTALYWYRQSLGQGLEFLIYFQGNSAPDKSGLPSDRFSAERTGGSVSTLTIQRTQQEDSAVYLCASSLAVQTYEQYFGPGTRLTVT.